The 23 T cell receptor beta chains below all came from one sample that was sequenced in a study of blood T cell repertoires in COVID-19 (dated by TCRdb to the early 2020s). The library was obtained by the immunoSEQ multiplex PCR assay. Held by TCRdb, this immuneACCESS table contains in-frame sequences only and omits some clones. Under half of the omission traces to an unresolved V gene where checked; the cause of the rest is unknown. This sample gives 140,000 or so clones in total; around 90% of them show up just once. The top ten clonotypes cover roughly 5% of the sample. Sequenced sample: peripheral blood. These receptors were obtained from a human donor in a cohort sampled during active COVID-19.

The CDR3 loop reads CASSRTQGATYNEQFF. The DNA for the CDR3 is TGTGCCAGCAGCCGTACTCAGGGGGCGACCTACAATGAGCAGTTCTTC. The V and J genes are TRBV7-6 and TRBJ2-1, with TRBD1 matching 8 bases. CDR3 length: 16 residues. Germline V lookup: CDR1 SGHVS, CDR2 FNYEAQ. The J segment lost 2 bases and the V segment lost 5 bases, leaving 8 bases of the junction unmatched.

The J gene is TRBJ2-6, the V gene TRBV2, with D perhaps matching TRBD1 (5 bases). Deletions cut 6 bases from V and 2 bases from J, with 11 bases between. Germline V CDR1 and CDR2: SNHLY, FYNNEI. CDR3 length equals 15 residues. CDR3 sequence: CASRTQGPGANVLTF. The CDR3 coding sequence is TGTGCCAGCAGGACCCAGGGCCCTGGGGCCAACGTCCTGACTTTC.

The chain links TRBV27 to TRBJ2-5; D perhaps matches TRBD1 (5 bases). Germline V lookup: CDR1 MNHEY, CDR2 SMNVEV (reference sequence). The CDR3 totals 11 residues. Trimming took 4 bases from V and 8 from J, leaving 8 bases between them. The CDR3, as DNA: TGTGCCAGCAGTTCAACAGGAACCCAGTACTTC. Translation: CASSSTGTQYF.

The chain couples TRBV19 to TRBJ1-2, with 8 nucleotides matching TRBD1. J was trimmed by 4 bases and V by 7 bases; bases with no gene match: 8. The CDR3 sequence is 14 residues long. Germline V lookup: CDR1 LNHDA, CDR2 SQIVND (reference sequence). CDR3 protein: CASIGTGVFYGYTF. In DNA form, the CDR3 reads TGTGCCAGTATCGGGACAGGCGTATTCTATGGCTACACCTTC.

The V and J genes are TRBV6-5 and TRBJ2-3; no clear D. Germline V gives CDR1 MNHEY, CDR2 SVGAGI. Trimming left V 7 bases short and J 3 bases short, with 14 bases between. The CDR3 has 14 amino acids. CDR3 amino acids: CASTPRSRTDTQYF. In nucleotides, the CDR3 is TGTGCCAGCACCCCCCGGTCGAGGACAGATACGCAGTATTTT.

The chain employs TRBV12-3 or TRBV12-4 and TRBJ1-3, with D hard to call. Trimming cost V 3 bases and J 7 bases, with 7 bases left between them. The CDR3 covers 12 residues. CDR3 amino acids: CASSLGGNTIYF. As DNA, the CDR3 is TGTGCCAGCAGTTTGGGAGGGAACACCATATATTTT.

The V gene is TRBV28, the J gene TRBJ1-6; D unresolved. This CDR3 has 14 amino acids. Germline CDR1 and CDR2: MDHEN and SYDVKM. The V gene lost 2 bases and the J gene lost 6 bases, with 8 bases spanning the gap. CDR3 sequence (DNA): TGTGCCAGCAGTTTACCGGTTTTTAATTCACCCCTCCACTTT. As protein: CASSLPVFNSPLHF.

This clone showed up just a few times. The rearrangement uses TRBV7-6 and TRBJ1-1; D is possibly TRBD1 (6 bases). Trimming stripped 2 bases from V and 0 bases from J, with 16 bases between. CDR1 SGHVS and CDR2 FNYEAQ come from the germline V gene. The CDR3 is made up of 17 amino acids. CDR3 region: CASSLSGRGFLNTEAFF. The DNA for the CDR3 is TGTGCCAGCAGCTTATCGGGCAGGGGATTTTTGAACACTGAAGCTTTCTTT.

The CDR3 DNA is TGTGCCACCAGTGATCAAATCGAGCAGTACTTC. Translated: CATSDQIEQYF. This chain uses TRBV24-1 with TRBJ2-7; D call uncertain. Germline CDR1 and CDR2: KGHDR and SFDVKD. The CDR3 covers 11 residues. Trimming stripped 3 bases from V and 6 bases from J, with 5 bases between.

The chain couples TRBV27 to TRBJ2-7; D perhaps matches TRBD1 (6 bases). Germline CDR1 reads MNHEY; CDR2 reads SMNVEV (reference sequence). This CDR3 has 11 amino acids. V lost 5 bases and J 13 bases, leaving 15 bases between the germline ends. In DNA, the CDR3 is TGTGCCAGCAGTGTCAACAGGGTAGAATACTTC. Encoded protein: CASSVNRVEYF.

The chain has TRBV4-2 and TRBJ1-2, with D tentatively TRBD1 (6 bases). The V and J ends lost 3 bases and 5 bases respectively, with 19 bases between them. Per germline, CDR1 LGHNA and CDR2 YNFKEQ. This CDR3 is built from 16 residues. CDR3 in DNA: TGTGCCAGCAGCCAGGATCCATCCGGGACACGTTATGGCTACACCTTC. As protein: CASSQDPSGTRYGYTF.

This clone has just one count. The chain is built from TRBV19 and TRBJ2-2; D is perhaps TRBD1 (5 bases). Trimming stripped 5 bases from V and 0 bases from J, with 7 bases between. Germline V gives CDR1 LNHDA, CDR2 SQIVND (reference sequence). This CDR3 contains 14 residues. CDR3 bases: TGTGCCAGTAGTCCGACAGCGAACACCGGGGAGCTGTTTTTT. Translated, it gives CASSPTANTGELFF.

This chain links TRBV15 with TRBJ1-1; 9 nucleotides line up with TRBD1. Per germline, CDR1 LNHNV and CDR2 YYDKDF (reference sequence). The CDR3 length is 15 residues. V dropped 4 bases and J dropped 5; count of bases not matched to a gene: 8. The CDR3 here is CATSTHRGLGTEAFF. DNA for the CDR3: TGTGCCACCAGCACCCACAGGGGGCTGGGGACTGAAGCTTTCTTT.

This sequence joins TRBV27 and TRBJ1-1; 8 bases are shared with TRBD1. V was pared by 4 bases and J by 6 bases, with 10 bases of the junction left unmatched. CDR3 length: 15 residues. Germline lookup yields CDR1 MNHEY and CDR2 SMNVEV (reference sequence). The CDR3 here is CASSSAGTGGSEAFF. CDR3 DNA sequence: TGTGCCAGCAGTTCAGCTGGGACAGGAGGATCTGAAGCTTTCTTT.

The rearrangement links TRBV27 to TRBJ2-3, with D perhaps matching TRBD1 (5 bases). The CDR3 is 14 amino acids. Per germline, CDR1 MNHEY and CDR2 SMNVEV (reference sequence). Trimming pared 3 bases from V and 1 base from J, leaving 8 bases between. CDR3 bases: TGTGCCAGCAGTTTGGGGCACCGCACAGATACGCAGTATTTT. It yields the protein CASSLGHRTDTQYF.

This sequence joins TRBV19 and TRBJ2-6; D is possibly TRBD2 (6 bases). From germline, CDR1 is LNHDA and CDR2 SQIVND (reference sequence). V was cut by 4 bases and J by 1 base, with 8 bases left in between. CDR3 length: 15 residues. In nucleotides, the CDR3 is TGTGCCAGTAGTACCGGGAGTTCTGGGGCCAACGTCCTGACTTTC. This encodes CASSTGSSGANVLTF.

This clone is a singleton in its sample. The J gene is TRBJ1-5, the V gene TRBV5-6; 9 nucleotides agree with TRBD1. Unmatched junction bases numbered 5, after V lost 0 bases and J lost 1 base. The CDR3 runs 17 residues. Germline CDR1 and CDR2: SGHDT and YYEEEE. CDR3 residues: CASSLDWDRESNQPQHF. The CDR3 bases are TGTGCCAGCAGCTTGGACTGGGACAGGGAGAGCAATCAGCCCCAGCATTTT.

This chain joins TRBV6-5 and TRBJ1-2; D possibly corresponds to TRBD1 (6 bases). V was cut by 5 bases and J by 7 bases, with 14 bases left in between. The germline gives CDR1 MNHEY, CDR2 SVGAGI. The CDR3 is made up of 13 amino acids. Here the CDR3 reads CASSMTGSGGYTF. The DNA of the CDR3 is TGTGCCAGCAGTATGACAGGTTCGGGTGGCTACACCTTC.

The rearrangement uses TRBV5-1 and TRBJ2-1; D remains unclear. The CDR3 has 13 residues. Germline CDR1 is SGHRS and CDR2 is YFSETQ. Trimming removed 4 bases at V and 5 bases at J, with 10 bases between. The CDR3 here is CASSARMDNEQFF. In DNA, the CDR3 is TGCGCCAGCAGCGCCAGGATGGACAATGAGCAGTTCTTC.

This clone was counted only a few times. The chain is built from TRBV29-1 and TRBJ1-4; TRBD1 aligns across 8 bases. The CDR3 has 14 amino acids. Trimming at V came to 4 bases and at J to 8 bases, leaving 9 bases not matched to a gene. Germline lookup yields CDR1 SQVTM and CDR2 ANQGSEA. The DNA of the CDR3 is TGCAGCGTTGCCGCGACAGGGGTGCGAGAAAAACTGTTTTTT. Protein: CSVAATGVREKLFF.

The chain has TRBV24-1 and TRBJ2-7; the D gene is possibly TRBD1 (5 bases). With 5 bases removed from V and 3 bases from J, the gap between germline ends came to 13 bases. CDR1 and CDR2 from the germline V gene are KGHDR and SFDVKD. This CDR3 has 14 residues. The CDR3 loop reads CATSVFSRVYEQYF. The CDR3 DNA reads as TGTGCCACCAGTGTTTTTTCCAGGGTCTACGAGCAGTACTTC.

This clone was observed a single time. V and J are TRBV27 and TRBJ2-5, with D possibly matching TRBD1 (5 bases). CDR3 size: 15 residues. The V and J ends lost 7 bases and 5 bases respectively, with 20 bases between them. CDR1 and CDR2 (germline): MNHEY, SMNVEV (reference sequence). This chain's CDR3 is CASTPPPGSLETQYF. CDR3 in DNA: TGTGCCAGCACCCCTCCCCCAGGGTCCCTGGAGACCCAGTACTTC.

The chain has TRBV6-6 and TRBJ2-3, with TRBD2 identical over 11 bases. Looked up from germline, CDR1 is MNHNY and CDR2 is SVGAGI (reference sequence). V lost 9 bases and J lost 2; bases outside the gene matches: 4. The CDR3 spans 14 residues. The CDR3 nucleotides read TGTGCCAGTACTAGCGGGGGACACACAGATACGCAGTATTTT. Amino acids: CASTSGGHTDTQYF.